This TCR beta chain was sequenced in a study of blood T cell repertoires in COVID-19. Authors' processing steps: Amplification of reference gene primers provided the estimated nucleated cell counts. Libraries were prepared by immunoSEQ multiplex PCR; TCRdb keeps only in-frame clonotypes and omits some of them. V, J and clone size derive from that table, while D and trimming were established from the DNA sequence. Of 25,000 to 40,000 clones listed, approximately 85% are singletons. The germline CDR1 and CDR2 sequences are SGHRS and YFSETQ. Trimming shortened V by 0 bases and J by 4 bases, and 7 bases separated the two germline ends. CDR3 size: 14 residues.

This clonotype was sampled from a human donor in a cohort sampled during active COVID-19. V gene TRBV5-1 combines with J gene TRBJ1-4; D perhaps matches TRBD1 (5 bases). Sequenced material: peripheral blood. Here the CDR3 DNA reads TGCGCCAGCAGCTTGGTTCAGGGTAATGAAAAACTGTTTTTT. Amino acid sequence: CASSLVQGNEKLFF.